The TCR beta chain described here comes from a study of blood T cell repertoires in COVID-19. As for the study in general: Both acute and convalescent COVID-19 samples were obtained from the United States, Italy and Spain.

Profiling relied on immunoSEQ multiplex PCR, and the TCRdb table lists in-frame clones only, not all of them. The sample lists roughly 200,000 clones, about 80% occurring once. Germline V lookup: CDR1 SGHAT, CDR2 FQNNGV. V was pared by 1 base and J by 0 bases, with 13 bases between. The CDR3 is 16 residues long. The sequence derives from a woman aged 45-65 years with active or convalescent COVID-19. Sequenced material: peripheral blood. This chain links TRBV11-2 with TRBJ2-7; D is undetermined. This chain's CDR3 is CASSLVVQSNSYEQYF. The DNA of the CDR3 is TGTGCCAGCAGCTTAGTTGTACAGTCTAACTCCTACGAGCAGTACTTC.